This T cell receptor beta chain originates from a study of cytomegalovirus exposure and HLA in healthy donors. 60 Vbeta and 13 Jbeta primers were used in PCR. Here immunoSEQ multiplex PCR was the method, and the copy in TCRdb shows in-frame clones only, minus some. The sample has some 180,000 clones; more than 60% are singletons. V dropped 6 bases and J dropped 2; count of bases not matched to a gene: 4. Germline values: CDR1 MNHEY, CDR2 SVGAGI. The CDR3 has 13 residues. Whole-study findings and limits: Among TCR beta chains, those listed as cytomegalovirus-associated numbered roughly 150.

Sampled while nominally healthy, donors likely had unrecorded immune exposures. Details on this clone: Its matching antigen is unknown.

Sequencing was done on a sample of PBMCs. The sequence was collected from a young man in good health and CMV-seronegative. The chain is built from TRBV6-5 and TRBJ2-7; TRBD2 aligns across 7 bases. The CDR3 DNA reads TGTGCCAGCAGCCGGGACTACCCCTACGAGCAGTACTTC. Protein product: CASSRDYPYEQYF.